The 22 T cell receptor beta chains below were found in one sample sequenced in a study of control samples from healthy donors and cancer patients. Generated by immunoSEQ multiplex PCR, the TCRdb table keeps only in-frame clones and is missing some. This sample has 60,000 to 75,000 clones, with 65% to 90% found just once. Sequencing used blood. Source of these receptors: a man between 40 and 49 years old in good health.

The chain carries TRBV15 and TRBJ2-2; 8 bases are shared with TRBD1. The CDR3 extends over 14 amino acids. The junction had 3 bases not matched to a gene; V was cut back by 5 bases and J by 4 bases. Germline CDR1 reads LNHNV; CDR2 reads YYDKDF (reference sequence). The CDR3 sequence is CATSLDRATGELFF. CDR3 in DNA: TGTGCCACCAGCCTGGACAGGGCCACCGGGGAGCTGTTTTTT. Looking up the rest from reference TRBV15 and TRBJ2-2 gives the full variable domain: DAMVIQNPRYQVTQFGKPVTLSCSQTLNHNVMYWYQQKSSQAPKLLFHYYDKDFNNEADTPDNFQSRRPNTSFCFLDIRSPGLGDTAMYLCATSLDRATGELFFGEGSRLTVL.

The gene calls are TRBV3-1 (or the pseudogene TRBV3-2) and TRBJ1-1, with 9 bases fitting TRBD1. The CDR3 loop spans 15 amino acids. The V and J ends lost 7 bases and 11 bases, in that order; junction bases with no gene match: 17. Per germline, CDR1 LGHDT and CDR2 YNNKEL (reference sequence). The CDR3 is CASTIGTGSESGAFF. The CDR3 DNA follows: TGTGCCAGCACGATCGGGACAGGGAGCGAATCTGGGGCTTTCTTT.

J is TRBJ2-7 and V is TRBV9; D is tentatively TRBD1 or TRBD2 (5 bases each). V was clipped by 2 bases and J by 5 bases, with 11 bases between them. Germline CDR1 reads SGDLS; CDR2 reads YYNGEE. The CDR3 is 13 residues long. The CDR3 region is CASSVRERDEQYF. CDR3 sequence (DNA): TGTGCCAGCAGCGTCAGGGAGAGGGACGAGCAGTACTTC.

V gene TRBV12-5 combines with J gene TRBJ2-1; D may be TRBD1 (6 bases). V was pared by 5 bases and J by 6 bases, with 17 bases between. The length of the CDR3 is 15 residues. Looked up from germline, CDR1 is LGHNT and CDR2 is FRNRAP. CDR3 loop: CASGGHRAKSNEQFF. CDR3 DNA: TGTGCTAGTGGTGGTCACAGGGCGAAGAGCAATGAGCAGTTCTTC.

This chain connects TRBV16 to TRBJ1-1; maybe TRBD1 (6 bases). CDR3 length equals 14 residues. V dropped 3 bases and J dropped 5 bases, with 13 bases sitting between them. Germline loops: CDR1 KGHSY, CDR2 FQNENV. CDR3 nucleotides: TGTGCCAGCAGCCAGCGGAAGGGGGAGACTGAAGCTTTCTTT. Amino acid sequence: CASSQRKGETEAFF.

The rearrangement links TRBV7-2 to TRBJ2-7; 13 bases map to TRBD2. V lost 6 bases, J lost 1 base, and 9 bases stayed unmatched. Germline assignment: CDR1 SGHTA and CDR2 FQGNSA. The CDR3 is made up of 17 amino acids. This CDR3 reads CASSRVGTSGTSYEQYF. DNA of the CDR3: TGTGCCAGCAGTCGAGTCGGGACTAGCGGGACTTCCTACGAGCAGTACTTC.

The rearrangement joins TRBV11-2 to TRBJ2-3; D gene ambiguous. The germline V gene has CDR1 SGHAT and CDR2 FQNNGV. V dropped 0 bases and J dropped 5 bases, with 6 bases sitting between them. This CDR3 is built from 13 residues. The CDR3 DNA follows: TGTGCCAGCAGCTTAGATATAGGAGATACGCAGTATTTT. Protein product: CASSLDIGDTQYF.

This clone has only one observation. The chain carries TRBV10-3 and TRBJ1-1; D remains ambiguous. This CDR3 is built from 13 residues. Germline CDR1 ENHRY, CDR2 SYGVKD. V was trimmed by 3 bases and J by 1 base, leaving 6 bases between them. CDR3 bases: TGTGCCATCAGTGATTATCAGAACACTGAAGCTTTCTTT. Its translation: CAISDYQNTEAFF.

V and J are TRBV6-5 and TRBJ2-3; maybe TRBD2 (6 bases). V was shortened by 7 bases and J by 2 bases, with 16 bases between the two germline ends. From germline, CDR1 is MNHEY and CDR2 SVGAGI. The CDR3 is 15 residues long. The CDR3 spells CASTGTPIPTDTQYF. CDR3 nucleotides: TGTGCCAGCACGGGGACTCCCATACCCACAGATACGCAGTATTTT.

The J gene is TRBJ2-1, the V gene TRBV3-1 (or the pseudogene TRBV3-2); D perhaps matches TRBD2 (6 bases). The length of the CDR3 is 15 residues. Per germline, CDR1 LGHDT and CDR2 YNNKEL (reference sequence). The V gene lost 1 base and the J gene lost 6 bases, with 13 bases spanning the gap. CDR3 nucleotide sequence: TGTGCCAGCAGCCAAGCCTGGGGGGTTGTCAATGAGCAGTTCTTC. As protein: CASSQAWGVVNEQFF.

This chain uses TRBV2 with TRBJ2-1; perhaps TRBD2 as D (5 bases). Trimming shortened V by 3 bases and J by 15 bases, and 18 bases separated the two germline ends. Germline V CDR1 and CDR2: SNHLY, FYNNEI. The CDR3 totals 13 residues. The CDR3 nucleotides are TGTGCCAGCAGTGATTTGGACCGAGGGAGTAGGTTCTTC. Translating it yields CASSDLDRGSRFF. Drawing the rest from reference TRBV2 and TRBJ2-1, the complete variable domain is EPEVTQTPSHQVTQMGQEVILRCVPISNHLYFYWYRQILGQKVEFLVSFYNNEISEKSEIFDDQFSVERPDGSNFTLKIRSTKLEDSAMYFCASSDLDRGSRFFGPGTRLTVL.

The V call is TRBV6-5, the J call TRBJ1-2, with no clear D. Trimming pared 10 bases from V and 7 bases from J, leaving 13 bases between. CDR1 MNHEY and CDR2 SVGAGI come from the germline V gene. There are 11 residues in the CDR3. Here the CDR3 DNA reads TGTGCCATCTCCCCAGGCCGTGGCTACACCTTC. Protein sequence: CAISPGRGYTF.

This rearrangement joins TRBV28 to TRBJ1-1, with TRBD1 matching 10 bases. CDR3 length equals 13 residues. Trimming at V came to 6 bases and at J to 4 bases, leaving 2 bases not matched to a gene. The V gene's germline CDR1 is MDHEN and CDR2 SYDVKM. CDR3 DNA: TGTGCCAGCAGCCGGGACAGGGGCACTGAAGCTTTCTTT. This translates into CASSRDRGTEAFF.

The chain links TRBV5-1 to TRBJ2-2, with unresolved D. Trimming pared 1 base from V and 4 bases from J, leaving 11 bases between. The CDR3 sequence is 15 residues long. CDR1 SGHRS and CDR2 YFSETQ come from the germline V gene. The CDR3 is CASSLSNFATGELFF. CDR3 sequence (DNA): TGCGCCAGCAGCTTGTCTAACTTTGCCACCGGGGAGCTGTTTTTT.

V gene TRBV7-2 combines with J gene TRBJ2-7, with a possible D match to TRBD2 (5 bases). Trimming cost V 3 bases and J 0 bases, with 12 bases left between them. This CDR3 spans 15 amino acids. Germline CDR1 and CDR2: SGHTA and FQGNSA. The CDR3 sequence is CASSFNVGVSYEQYF. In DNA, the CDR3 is TGTGCCAGCAGCTTTAATGTGGGAGTCTCCTACGAGCAGTACTTC.

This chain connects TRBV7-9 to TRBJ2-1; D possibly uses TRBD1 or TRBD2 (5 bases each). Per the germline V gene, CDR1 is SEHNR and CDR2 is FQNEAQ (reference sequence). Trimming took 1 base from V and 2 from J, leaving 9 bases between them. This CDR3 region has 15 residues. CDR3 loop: CASSLVQGAYNEQFF. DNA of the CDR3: TGTGCCAGCAGCTTAGTTCAGGGAGCCTACAATGAGCAGTTCTTC.

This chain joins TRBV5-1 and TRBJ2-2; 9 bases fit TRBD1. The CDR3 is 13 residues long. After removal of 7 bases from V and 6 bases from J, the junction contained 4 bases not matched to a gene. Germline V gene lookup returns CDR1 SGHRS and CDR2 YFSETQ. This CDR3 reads CASSNRGPGELFF. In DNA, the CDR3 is TGCGCCAGCTCTAACAGGGGGCCCGGGGAGCTGTTTTTT.

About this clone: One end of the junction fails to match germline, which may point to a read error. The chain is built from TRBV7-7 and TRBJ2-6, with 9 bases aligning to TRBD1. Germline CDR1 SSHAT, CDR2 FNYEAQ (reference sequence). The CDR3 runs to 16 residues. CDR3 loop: CASSPGQGSGANVLTF. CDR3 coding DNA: TGTGCTAGCAGCCCGGGACAGGGATCTGGGGCCAACGTCCTGACTTTC.

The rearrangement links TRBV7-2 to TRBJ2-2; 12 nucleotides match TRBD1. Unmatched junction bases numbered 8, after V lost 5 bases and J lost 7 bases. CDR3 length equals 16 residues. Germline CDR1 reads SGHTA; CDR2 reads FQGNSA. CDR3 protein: CASSPGGQGAIGELFF. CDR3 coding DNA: TGTGCCAGCAGCCCTGGGGGACAGGGGGCAATCGGGGAGCTGTTTTTT.

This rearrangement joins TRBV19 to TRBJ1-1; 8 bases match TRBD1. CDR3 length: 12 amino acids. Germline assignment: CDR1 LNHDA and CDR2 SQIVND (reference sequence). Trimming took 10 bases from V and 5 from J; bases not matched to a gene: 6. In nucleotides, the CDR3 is TGTGCCACCTCGGACAGGGAAACTGAAGCTTTCTTT. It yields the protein CATSDRETEAFF.

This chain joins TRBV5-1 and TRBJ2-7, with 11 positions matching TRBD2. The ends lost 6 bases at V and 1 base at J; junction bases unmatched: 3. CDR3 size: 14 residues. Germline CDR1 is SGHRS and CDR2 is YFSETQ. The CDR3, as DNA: TGCGCCAGCACCCGGACTAGCGGGTCCTACGAGCAGTACTTC. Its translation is CASTRTSGSYEQYF.

CDR3 sequence: CASSSALERNEQFF. DNA for the CDR3: TGTGCCAGCAGCTCAGCACTAGAGCGGAATGAGCAGTTCTTC. The chain has TRBV7-9 and TRBJ2-1; D may be TRBD2 (5 bases). This CDR3 contains 14 residues. From germline, CDR1 is SEHNR and CDR2 FQNEAQ (reference sequence). Trimming removed 4 bases at V and 7 bases at J, with 14 bases between.